Following are 32 T cell receptor beta chains from one sample sequenced in a study of T-cell reconstitution after alpha-beta-depleted transplantation in children. Unique molecular identifiers were incorporated during preparation of the TCRbeta library. TCRdb re-called the PCR reads with MiXCR, one entry per CDR3 protein. The profile covers 350,000 to 500,000 distinct CDR3 sequences, with approximately 41% appearing a single time and under 35% taken by the ten largest. The sample here was PBMCs, taken before TCRalphabeta/CD19-depleted stem cell transplant. The source is a girl aged 2 to 10 with aplastic anemia, due to receive a stem cell transplant.

V is TRBV20-1 and J is TRBJ2-5; TRBD2 agrees at 8 bases. Germline loops: CDR1 DFQATT, CDR2 SNEGSKA (reference sequence). After removal of 0 bases from V and 5 bases from J, the junction contained 14 bases not matched to a gene. This CDR3 is built from 17 residues. The CDR3 loop reads CSARDEGFSGGWETQYF. The CDR3 DNA sequence: TGCAGTGCTAGAGATGAGGGGTTCTCGGGAGGGTGGGAGACCCAGTACTTC.

This clonotype was seen a few times. The CDR3 nucleotides read TGCAGTGCTAAGGAGGTCTCTGGGCGCAACACTGAAGCTTTCTTT. This translates into CSAKEVSGRNTEAFF. This chain links TRBV20-1 with TRBJ1-1; D is unresolved. From germline, CDR1 is DFQATT and CDR2 SNEGSKA (reference sequence). CDR3 length: 15 amino acids. Between the trimmed V and J ends, which lost 4 bases and 2 bases, there was a span of 17 bases.

This rearrangement joins TRBV5-1 to TRBJ2-7; 7 positions match TRBD1. Per germline, CDR1 SGHRS and CDR2 YFSETQ. This CDR3 spans 14 amino acids. The trim removed 5 bases at V and 2 bases at J, leaving 7 bases unmatched. The CDR3 sequence: CASRGTVYAYEQYF. CDR3 bases: TGCGCCAGCAGGGGGACAGTCTATGCCTACGAGCAGTACTTC.

V is TRBV7-2 and J is TRBJ2-5; unclear D gene. This CDR3 contains 15 residues. Germline CDR1 is SGHTA and CDR2 is FQGNSA. The V and J ends lost 5 bases and 0 bases respectively, with 13 bases between them. The CDR3 region is CASSQGPSHQETQYF. The CDR3 nucleotides read TGTGCCAGCAGCCAAGGGCCATCGCACCAAGAGACCCAGTACTTC. Looking up the rest from reference TRBV7-2 and TRBJ2-5 gives the full variable domain: GAGVSQSPSNKVTEKGKDVELRCDPISGHTALYWYRQSLGQGLEFLIYFQGNSAPDKSGLPSDRFSAERTGGSVSTLTIQRTQQEDSAVYLCASSQGPSHQETQYFGPGTRLLVL.

This clonotype was counted at least ten times. The chain uses TRBV7-2 and TRBJ2-5; a weak D match, TRBD2 (6 bases). Germline V CDR1 and CDR2: SGHTA, FQGNSA. This CDR3 has 13 residues. With 5 bases removed from V and 3 bases from J, the gap between germline ends came to 10 bases. Here the CDR3 reads CASSRDFEETQYF. CDR3 DNA sequence: TGTGCCAGCAGCAGGGACTTCGAAGAGACCCAGTACTTC.

The table lists this clonotype with many counts. J is TRBJ1-2 and V is TRBV20-1, with 8 bases aligning to TRBD1. Germline V gives CDR1 DFQATT, CDR2 SNEGSKA (reference sequence). V lost 5 bases, J lost 3 bases, and 5 bases stayed unmatched. There are 13 residues in the CDR3. CDR3 in DNA: TGCAGTGCTCTGAAGGGACAGGACTATGGCTACACCTTC. Its protein is CSALKGQDYGYTF.

The chain carries TRBV10-3 and TRBJ2-7; D gene ambiguous. V dropped 5 bases and J dropped 1 base, with 6 bases sitting between them. CDR1 and CDR2 from the germline V gene are ENHRY and SYGVKD. The CDR3 consists of 12 residues. Here the CDR3 reads CAISSGSYEQYF. DNA of the CDR3: TGTGCCATCAGTTCGGGTTCCTACGAGCAGTACTTC.

Many counts were recorded for this clonotype. The chain uses TRBV3-1 and TRBJ1-2; D is ambiguous. The germline gives CDR1 LGHDT, CDR2 YNNKEL (reference sequence). Trimming removed 0 bases from V and 2 bases from J, with 16 bases in between. The CDR3 is 17 residues long. The CDR3 coding sequence is TGTGCCAGCAGCCAAGATCCAATAGGGTACAGAAACTATGGCTACACCTTC. It specifies CASSQDPIGYRNYGYTF.

The chain combines TRBV5-6 with TRBJ1-5; 9 bases map to TRBD1. Germline assignment: CDR1 SGHDT and CDR2 YYEEEE. The trim removed 4 bases at V and 7 bases at J, leaving 6 bases unmatched. This CDR3 contains 14 residues. CDR3 sequence reads: CASSPGQGRQPQHF. DNA for the CDR3: TGTGCCAGCAGCCCGGGACAGGGCCGCCAGCCCCAGCATTTT.

This clonotype was found many times. The rearrangement links TRBV4-2 to TRBJ1-5; D remains ambiguous. In germline, CDR1 is LGHNA, CDR2 YNFKEQ. The V gene lost 0 bases and the J gene lost 4 bases, with 13 bases spanning the gap. CDR3 length equals 16 residues. This chain's CDR3 is CASSQEVRVQNQPQHF. The CDR3 DNA sequence: TGTGCCAGCAGCCAAGAAGTGAGGGTACAGAATCAGCCCCAGCATTTT.

This clonotype was counted only a few times. This rearrangement joins TRBV6-1 to TRBJ1-4; tentative D call: TRBD1 (6 bases). Germline lookup yields CDR1 MNHNS and CDR2 SASEGT. The CDR3 runs 16 residues. Trimming stripped 8 bases from V and 1 base from J, with 17 bases between. CDR3 in amino acids: CASRFIGGGTNEKLFF. CDR3 DNA sequence: TGTGCCAGCCGGTTCATAGGGGGGGGAACTAATGAAAAACTGTTTTTT.

J is TRBJ2-7 and V is TRBV15; no firm D call. V lost 1 base to trimming and J lost 4 bases, with 8 bases between them. This CDR3 is 13 amino acids long. CDR1 and CDR2 (germline): LNHNV, YYDKDF (reference sequence). The CDR3 nucleotides are TGTGCCACCAGCAGAGCGGCAGAATACGAGCAGTACTTC. Protein product: CATSRAAEYEQYF.

This chain links TRBV7-9 with TRBJ2-7, with 7 bases lining up with TRBD1. The CDR3 is made up of 14 amino acids. Germline lookup yields CDR1 SEHNR and CDR2 FQNEAQ (reference sequence). With V trimmed by 6 bases and J by 6 bases, 11 bases remained unmatched. The CDR3 coding sequence is TGTGCCAGCAGTCGACAGGGATCGCTAAGCGAGCAGTACTTC. Translated: CASSRQGSLSEQYF.

The genes are TRBV6-5 and TRBJ2-7; D might be TRBD1 (6 bases). V was shortened by 4 bases and J by 2 bases, with 15 bases between the two germline ends. The CDR3 is 15 residues long. Germline CDR1 reads MNHEY; CDR2 reads SVGAGI. The CDR3 here is CASSSYRVVPYEQYF. The CDR3 region has the DNA TGTGCCAGCAGTTCGTACAGGGTCGTCCCCTACGAGCAGTACTTC.

The rearrangement joins TRBV28 to TRBJ2-7; D gene uncertain. Trimming stripped 6 bases from V and 3 bases from J, with 21 bases between. Germline loops: CDR1 MDHEN, CDR2 SYDVKM. The CDR3 has 16 residues. DNA for the CDR3: TGTGCCAGCAGCTCACCCACGGACGGTGCCATCTACGAGCAGTACTTC. Its translation is CASSSPTDGAIYEQYF.

With regard to this clonotype: The junction does not match germline at one end; this may be a read error. The gene calls are TRBV15 and TRBJ2-3; 8 nucleotides line up with TRBD2. Germline V gene lookup returns CDR1 LNHNV and CDR2 YYDKDF (reference sequence). This CDR3 is 19 amino acids long. Here the CDR3 reads CATIRDSGLGVTYTDTQYF. In nucleotides, the CDR3 is TGTGCCACCATCAGAGACTCGGGACTAGGCGTAACCTACACAGATACGCAGTATTTT. Filled out from reference TRBV15 and TRBJ2-3, the complete variable domain reads DAMVIQNPRYQVTQFGKPVTLSCSQTLNHNVMYWYQQKSSQAPKLLFHYYDKDFNNEADTPDNFQSRRPNTSFCFLDIRSPGLGDTAMYLCATIRDSGLGVTYTDTQYFGPGTRLTVL.

In this sample, this clonotype turned up many times. The genes are TRBV9 and TRBJ2-2; D may be TRBD2 (6 bases). The V and J ends lost 0 bases and 0 bases respectively, with 12 bases between them. Germline lookup yields CDR1 SGDLS and CDR2 YYNGEE. The CDR3 loop spans 17 amino acids. In nucleotides, the CDR3 is TGTGCCAGCAGCGTAGCGATAGGACTAACGAACACCGGGGAGCTGTTTTTT. Translated: CASSVAIGLTNTGELFF. The variable domain in full, with the rest retrieved from reference TRBV9 and TRBJ2-2, is DSGVTQTPKHLITATGQRVTLRCSPRSGDLSVYWYQQSLDQGLQFLIQYYNGEERAKGNILERFSAQQFPDLHSELNLSSLELGDSALYFCASSVAIGLTNTGELFFGEGSRLTVL.

V gene TRBV6-1 combines with J gene TRBJ2-2; 12 nucleotides align to TRBD2. The germline V gene has CDR1 MNHNS and CDR2 SASEGT. V was clipped by 6 bases and J by 4 bases; unmatched bases: 0. The CDR3 covers 14 residues. CDR3 region: CASRTSGSTGELFF. The CDR3 nucleotides read TGTGCCAGCAGGACTAGCGGGAGCACCGGGGAGCTGTTTTTT.

In the case of this clonotype: It may be a read error: a sequence one base away is much more abundant. The chain uses TRBV5-1 and TRBJ2-3; D ambiguous. V lost 2 bases to trimming and J lost 2 bases, with 6 bases between them. The CDR3 has 13 residues. The germline V gene encodes CDR1 SGHRS and CDR2 YFSETQ. The CDR3 protein is CASSFTPTDTQYF. CDR3 coding DNA: TGCGCCAGCAGCTTCACACCCACAGATACGCAGTATTTT.

CDR3 DNA: TGTGCCAGCAGCCCTATGGGGGAGAACTTCATGAACACTGAAGCTTTCTTT. This gives the protein CASSPMGENFMNTEAFF. The chain has TRBV27 and TRBJ1-1; the D gene is possibly TRBD1 (5 bases). Deletions cut 6 bases from V and 0 bases from J, with 20 bases between. Germline values: CDR1 MNHEY, CDR2 SMNVEV (reference sequence). The CDR3 extends over 17 amino acids.

The chain has TRBV20-1 and TRBJ2-1; 8 bases align to TRBD2. The J segment lost 9 bases and the V segment lost 2 bases, leaving 12 bases of the junction unmatched. CDR3 length equals 15 residues. The germline CDR1 and CDR2 sequences are DFQATT and SNEGSKA (reference sequence). CDR3 sequence reads: CSARPYREGSIEQFF. The CDR3 DNA reads TGCAGTGCTAGACCCTACCGGGAGGGCTCGATTGAGCAGTTCTTC.

This rearrangement joins TRBV7-8 to TRBJ2-1, with D perhaps matching TRBD2 (6 bases). Germline V gene lookup returns CDR1 SGHVS and CDR2 FQNEAQ. V was trimmed by 5 bases and J by 8 bases, leaving 19 bases between them. The CDR3 is 15 amino acids. The CDR3 DNA is TGTGCCAGCAGCCACCGGGACTCCTCCGGAGATGAGCAGTTCTTC. Amino acids: CASSHRDSSGDEQFF.

CDR3 sequence reads: CATSIERGYNEQFF. CDR3 DNA sequence: TGTGCCACCAGCATCGAGCGGGGTTACAATGAGCAGTTCTTC. This chain links TRBV15 with TRBJ2-1; TRBD2 agrees at 7 bases. Losses at the gene ends were 4 bases for V and 4 bases for J; bases not matched to a gene: 4. The CDR3 contains 14 residues. In germline, CDR1 is LNHNV, CDR2 YYDKDF (reference sequence).

The chain links TRBV18 to TRBJ1-1; 7 bases align to TRBD1. The CDR3 totals 13 residues. After removal of 8 bases from V and 0 bases from J, the junction contained 3 bases not matched to a gene. The germline CDR1 and CDR2 sequences are KGHSH and LQKENI. The CDR3 region has the DNA TGTGCCAGCGCCCAGGGGGTGAACACTGAAGCTTTCTTT. As protein: CASAQGVNTEAFF. The full variable domain, completed using reference TRBV18 and TRBJ1-1, is NAGVMQNPRHLVRRRGQEARLRCSPMKGHSHVYWYRQLPEEGLKFMVYLQKENIIDESGMPKERFSAEFPKEGPSILRIQQVVRGDSAAYFCASAQGVNTEAFFGQGTRLTVV.

This clonotype was counted many times. This chain joins TRBV20-1 and TRBJ2-7; 10 bases map to TRBD2. The CDR3 loop spans 15 amino acids. The germline V gene has CDR1 DFQATT and CDR2 SNEGSKA (reference sequence). After removal of 6 bases from V and 2 bases from J, the junction contained 10 bases not matched to a gene. CDR3 nucleotide sequence: TGCAGTGCGTCGGGACTAGCGTTGAGCCCCTACGAGCAGTACTTC. Translating it yields CSASGLALSPYEQYF.

The sample holds many counts of this clonotype. The junction shows a germline mismatch at one end, possibly a read error. This chain uses TRBV20-1 with TRBJ2-3; the D is unclear. Germline CDR1 reads DFQATT; CDR2 reads SNEGSKA (reference sequence). The CDR3 covers 10 residues. The CDR3 spells CSARDNTQYF. CDR3 DNA: TGCAGTGCTCGAGATAATACGCAGTATTTT.

This clonotype was detected ten times or more. This sequence joins TRBV5-6 and TRBJ2-1; TRBD1 matches 8 bases. Germline CDR1 is SGHDT and CDR2 is YYEEEE. The CDR3 length is 19 residues. The ends lost 3 bases at V and 7 bases at J; junction bases unmatched: 21. CDR3 DNA sequence: TGTGCCAGCAGCTCTCCGTACGACATTTGGACAGGGATCAGGAATGAGCAGTTCTTC. Protein sequence: CASSSPYDIWTGIRNEQFF.

This clonotype was recorded a few times. The rearrangement joins TRBV7-8 to TRBJ2-7; 7 bases fit TRBD1. J was trimmed by 5 bases and V by 5 bases; bases with no gene match: 9. CDR3 size: 14 residues. The germline gives CDR1 SGHVS, CDR2 FQNEAQ. The DNA of the CDR3 is TGTGCCAGCAGCCCTTGGGACAGAACCAACGAGCAGTACTTC. This translates into CASSPWDRTNEQYF.

This clonotype has just a few counts. The J gene is TRBJ2-3, the V gene TRBV6-1; D not resolved. V was trimmed by 6 bases and J by 4 bases, leaving 14 bases between them. The CDR3 has 14 amino acids. Germline lookup yields CDR1 MNHNS and CDR2 SASEGT. CDR3 in amino acids: CASSLSQYADTQYF. In DNA, the CDR3 is TGTGCCAGCAGCCTCAGCCAATACGCAGATACGCAGTATTTT.

This clonotype was seen more than once but under ten times. The CDR3 is CASSPGLAGGADTQYF. For the CDR3, the DNA is TGTGCCAGCAGCCCCGGACTAGCGGGAGGGGCAGATACGCAGTATTTT. The V and J genes are TRBV7-2 and TRBJ2-3; 15 nucleotides match TRBD2. This CDR3 region has 16 residues. From germline, CDR1 is SGHTA and CDR2 FQGNSA. With 5 bases clipped from V and 4 bases from J, the junction kept 4 bases outside the gene matches. The full variable domain, rest sourced from reference TRBV7-2 and TRBJ2-3, is GAGVSQSPSNKVTEKGKDVELRCDPISGHTALYWYRQSLGQGLEFLIYFQGNSAPDKSGLPSDRFSAERTGGSVSTLTIQRTQQEDSAVYLCASSPGLAGGADTQYFGPGTRLTVL.

The chain uses TRBV5-6 and TRBJ2-5; D not certain. The CDR3 covers 13 residues. Between the trimmed V and J ends, which lost 1 base and 1 base, there was a span of 5 bases. Germline assignment: CDR1 SGHDT and CDR2 YYEEEE. Here the CDR3 reads CASSLKVQETQYF. In DNA, the CDR3 is TGTGCCAGCAGCTTGAAAGTCCAAGAGACCCAGTACTTC.

The chain uses TRBV27 and TRBJ1-2, with a tentative D call TRBD1 (6 bases). The CDR3 extends over 14 amino acids. The germline V and J ends were trimmed by 5 bases and 8 bases, with 18 bases remaining between them. Germline V gene lookup returns CDR1 MNHEY and CDR2 SMNVEV (reference sequence). The CDR3 bases are TGTGCCAGCAGTCCAGGGGCTGCTTTGGGCGGCTACACCTTC. Translation: CASSPGAALGGYTF.